The present entry profiles one TCR beta chain with its context. Random hexamers primed reverse transcription of roughly 0.5 to 1 ug RNA. TCRdb re-called the immunoSEQ multiplex PCR reads with MiXCR, one entry per CDR3 protein. This sample has some 63,000 distinct CDR3 sequences, with 94% found just once. Both CD4+ and CD8+ T cells were negatively isolated, and TEMRA cells underwent FACS enrichment. The source of the sample is a study of CD8 T cells in Susac syndrome. What was sequenced was CD8+ T cells from PBMCs. The source is a human donor with multiple sclerosis.

The CDR3 DNA sequence: TGTGCCAGCAGCTTGCGCCTAGAAGAGACCCAGTACTTC. Its protein is CASSLRLEETQYF. The chain combines TRBV7-2 with TRBJ2-5; D remains unclear. Trimming removed 3 bases from V and 3 bases from J, with 8 bases in between. The germline CDR1 and CDR2 sequences are SGHTA and FQGNSA. The CDR3 totals 13 residues.